This T cell receptor beta chain came from a study of human T cells and chemical hapten exposure. Time point defined: patch test 1, 2 weeks after DPC sensitization. Treatment: therapeutic diphenylcyclopropenone sensitization with weekly scalp DPC. Prior to application of each patch test, blood was drawn. Attachment of unique molecular identifiers to individual cDNA molecules was performed in the library. MiXCR, applied by TCRdb to the RACE reads, yields one record per CDR3 protein. The table shows fewer than 100,000 distinct CDR3 sequences, with roughly 12% occurring only once. In the case of this clonotype: Its antigen is as yet unknown.

This CDR3 is 12 amino acids long. Per the germline V gene, CDR1 is MNHNY and CDR2 is SVGAGI (reference sequence). With 5 bases clipped from V and 10 bases from J, the junction kept 4 bases outside the gene matches. Findings of the study overall: TCRs exceeding 1 in 1000 frequency stayed unchanged with DPC sensitization.

The clonotype comes from a woman aged 60 to 75 with alopecia areata. Some clones in this sample may be carry-over from other donors' samples. Sequenced material: whole blood, taken in connection with sensitization to the hapten diphenylcyclopropenone (DPC). The chain combines TRBV6-6 with TRBJ2-4, with 8 bases fitting TRBD1. The CDR3 nucleotides read TGTGCCAGCAGTCAGGGGGCGCGGATTCAGTACTTC. It encodes CASSQGARIQYF.